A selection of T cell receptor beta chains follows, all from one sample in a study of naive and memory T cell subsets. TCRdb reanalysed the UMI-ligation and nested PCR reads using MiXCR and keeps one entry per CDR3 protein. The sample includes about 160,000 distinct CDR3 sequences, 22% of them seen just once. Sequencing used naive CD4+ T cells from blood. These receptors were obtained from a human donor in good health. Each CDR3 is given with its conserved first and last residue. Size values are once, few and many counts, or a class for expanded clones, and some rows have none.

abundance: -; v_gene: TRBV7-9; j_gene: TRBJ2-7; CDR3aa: CASSVLYEQYF
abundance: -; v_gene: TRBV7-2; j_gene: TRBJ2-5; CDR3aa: CASSLGRLGGQETQYF
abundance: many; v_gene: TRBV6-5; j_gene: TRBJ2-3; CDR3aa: CASRNGIAASTDTQYF
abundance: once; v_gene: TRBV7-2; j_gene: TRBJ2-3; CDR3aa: CASSTAGGTGGTDTQYF
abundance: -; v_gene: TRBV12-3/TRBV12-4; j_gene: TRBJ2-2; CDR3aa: CASSFHFSGTNRTGELFF
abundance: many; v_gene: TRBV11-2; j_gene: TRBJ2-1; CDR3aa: CASSPGHRSNEQFF
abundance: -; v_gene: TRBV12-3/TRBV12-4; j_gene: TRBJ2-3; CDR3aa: CASSSLASGTDTQYF
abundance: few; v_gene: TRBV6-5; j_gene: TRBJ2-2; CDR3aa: CASRPTGATNTGELFF
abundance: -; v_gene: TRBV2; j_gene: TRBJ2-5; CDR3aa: CASIFDAGAGTQYF
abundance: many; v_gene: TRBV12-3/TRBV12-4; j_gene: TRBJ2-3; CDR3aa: CASNILTGTHYQPDTQYF
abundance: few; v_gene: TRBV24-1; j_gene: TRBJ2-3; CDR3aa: CATARTGATDTQYF
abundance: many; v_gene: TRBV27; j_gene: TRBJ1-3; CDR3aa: CASRRNWSGNTIYF
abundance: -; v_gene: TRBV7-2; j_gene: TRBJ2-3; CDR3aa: CASRGGGTSTDTQYF
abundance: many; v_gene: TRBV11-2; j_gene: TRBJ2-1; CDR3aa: CASSYMTGADNEQFF
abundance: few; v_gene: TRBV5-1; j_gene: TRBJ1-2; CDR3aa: CASSSRIPGTATLYGYTF
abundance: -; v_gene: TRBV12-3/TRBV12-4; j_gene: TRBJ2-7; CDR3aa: CASRSGTAAYEQYF
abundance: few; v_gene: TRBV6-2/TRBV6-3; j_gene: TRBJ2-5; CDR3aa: CASSYLETQYF
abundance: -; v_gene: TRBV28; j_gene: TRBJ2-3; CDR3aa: CASSNQGVSTDTQYF
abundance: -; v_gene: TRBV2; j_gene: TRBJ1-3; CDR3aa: CASSDQDRSAGNTIYF
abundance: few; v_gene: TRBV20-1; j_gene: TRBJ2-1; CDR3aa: CSARREEGYNEQFF
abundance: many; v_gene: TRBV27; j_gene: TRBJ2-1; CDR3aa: CASSRPLGGGQREQFF
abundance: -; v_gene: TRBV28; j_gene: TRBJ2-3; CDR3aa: CASSLPATDTQYF
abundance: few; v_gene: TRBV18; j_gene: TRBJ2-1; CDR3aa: CASQRDLAYNEQFF
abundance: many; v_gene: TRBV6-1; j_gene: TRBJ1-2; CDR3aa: CASSEVTGHGYTF
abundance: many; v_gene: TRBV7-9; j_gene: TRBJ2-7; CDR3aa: CASSPRTSEYYEQYF
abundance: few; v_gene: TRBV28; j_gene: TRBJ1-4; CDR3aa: CASQAGNEKLFF
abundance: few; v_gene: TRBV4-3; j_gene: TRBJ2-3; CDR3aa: CASSRGTGGLTDTQYF
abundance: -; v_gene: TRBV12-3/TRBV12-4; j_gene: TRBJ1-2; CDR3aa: CASSWDPTYGYTF
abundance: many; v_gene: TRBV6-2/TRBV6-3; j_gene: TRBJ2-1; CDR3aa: CASSFGGEQFF
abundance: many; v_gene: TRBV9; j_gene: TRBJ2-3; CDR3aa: CASSVGTGGPGTTQYF
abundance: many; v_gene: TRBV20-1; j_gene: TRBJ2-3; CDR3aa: CSALAGYTDTQYF
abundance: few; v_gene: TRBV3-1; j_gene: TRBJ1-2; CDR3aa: CASSHGQLLGYGYTF
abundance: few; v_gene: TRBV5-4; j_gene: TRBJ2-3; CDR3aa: CASSPSGRARTDTQYF
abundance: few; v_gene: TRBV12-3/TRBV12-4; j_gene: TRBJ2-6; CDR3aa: CASSFTRVSGANVLTF
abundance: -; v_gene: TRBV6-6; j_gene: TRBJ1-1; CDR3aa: CASSYSRYLNTEAFF
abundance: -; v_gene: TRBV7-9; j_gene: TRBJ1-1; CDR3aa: CASSLHGTTTEAFF
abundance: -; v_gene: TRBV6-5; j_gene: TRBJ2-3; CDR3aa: CASSYSGSRADTQYF
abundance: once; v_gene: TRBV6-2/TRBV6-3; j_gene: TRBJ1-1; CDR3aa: CASSYSTAGLRRTEAFF
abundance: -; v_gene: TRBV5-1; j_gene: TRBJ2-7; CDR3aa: CASSLAGTTYEQYF
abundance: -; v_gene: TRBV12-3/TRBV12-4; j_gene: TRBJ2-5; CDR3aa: CASRRLRDTETQYF
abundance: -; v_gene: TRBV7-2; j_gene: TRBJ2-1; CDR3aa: CASSLEYWREDNEQFF
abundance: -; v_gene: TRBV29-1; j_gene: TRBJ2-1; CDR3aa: CSVVPGPGNEQFF
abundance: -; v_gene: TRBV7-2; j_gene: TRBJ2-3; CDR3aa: CASSLALDTQYF
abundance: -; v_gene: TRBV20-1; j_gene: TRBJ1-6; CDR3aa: CSARPGRSYNSPLHF
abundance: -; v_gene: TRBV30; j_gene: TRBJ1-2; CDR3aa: CAWSGQGGYGYTF
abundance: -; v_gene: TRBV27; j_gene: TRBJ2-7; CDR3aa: CASSLSPSSSYEQYF